Each of the 31 T cell receptor beta chains below was sequenced from the same sample in a study of T cell responses to AZD1222 COVID-19 vaccine. Sequenced by immunoSEQ multiplex PCR; TCRdb stores in-frame clones only, minus some. The sample table sets out over 140,000 clones. The material sequenced was peripheral blood. These receptors were collected from an adult in good health.

In DNA form, the CDR3 reads TGCGCCAGCAGCATCCCCCTGGGGGACACTGAAGCTTTCTTT. It is translated as CASSIPLGDTEAFF. The V gene is TRBV5-1, the J gene TRBJ1-1; perhaps TRBD1 as D (5 bases). This CDR3 contains 14 residues. V was cut by 4 bases and J by 3 bases, with 13 bases left in between. Per germline, CDR1 SGHRS and CDR2 YFSETQ.

This chain links TRBV27 with TRBJ2-2; 8 bases agree with TRBD2. This CDR3 is built from 16 residues. V lost 3 bases and J lost 3; bases outside the gene matches: 6. Germline CDR1 reads MNHEY; CDR2 reads SMNVEV (reference sequence). CDR3 coding DNA: TGTGCCAGCAGTTTTCGGGGGGGGGCCCACACCGGGGAGCTGTTTTTT. Translating it yields CASSFRGGAHTGELFF.

The chain joins TRBV6-5 to TRBJ1-4; D call uncertain. Trimming cost V 6 bases and J 0 bases, with 8 bases left between them. The CDR3 loop spans 14 amino acids. CDR1 and CDR2 (germline): MNHEY, SVGAGI. This CDR3 reads CASSLGATNEKLFF. The CDR3 bases are TGTGCCAGCAGCCTGGGTGCAACTAATGAAAAACTGTTTTTT.

The rearrangement links TRBV5-1 to TRBJ2-7; 11 nucleotides match TRBD1. CDR1 SGHRS and CDR2 YFSETQ come from the germline V gene. The CDR3 has 16 amino acids. V was pared by 0 bases and J by 3 bases, with 5 bases of the junction left unmatched. The CDR3: CASSLAVGTGGYEQYF. The CDR3 bases are TGCGCCAGCAGCTTGGCCGTCGGGACAGGGGGCTACGAGCAGTACTTC.

The genes are TRBV7-9 and TRBJ1-4; D is ambiguous. The germline V and J ends were trimmed by 2 bases and 4 bases, with 14 bases remaining between them. This CDR3 contains 16 residues. Per germline, CDR1 SEHNR and CDR2 FQNEAQ (reference sequence). This CDR3 is CASSLFLLAVNEKLFF. CDR3 nucleotides: TGTGCCAGCAGCTTATTTCTCCTTGCAGTTAATGAAAAACTGTTTTTT.

The chain couples TRBV24-1 to TRBJ2-3; D is unclear. Germline V gives CDR1 KGHDR, CDR2 SFDVKD. The CDR3 contains 14 residues. Trimming removed 3 bases at V and 5 bases at J, with 11 bases between. The CDR3 bases are TGTGCCACCAGTGATCCCTCGGGCGGAGATACGCAGTATTTT. Amino acid sequence: CATSDPSGGDTQYF.

The genes are TRBV30 and TRBJ2-4, with unresolved D. CDR1 is GTSNPN and CDR2 is SVGIG in the germline V gene (reference sequence). V shed 2 bases and J shed 11 bases, with 16 bases lying between them. The CDR3 length is 13 residues. CDR3 amino acids: CAWSPPGPRVQYF. Here the CDR3 DNA reads TGTGCCTGGAGTCCGCCGGGCCCCCGGGTTCAGTACTTC.

The V call is TRBV6-2 or TRBV6-3, the J call TRBJ1-1; 7 bases are a match to TRBD1. Trimming took 2 bases from V and 6 from J; bases not matched to a gene: 6. Germline CDR1 and CDR2: MNHEY and SVGEGT. The CDR3 length is 14 residues. CDR3 protein: CASSYGTGVAEAFF. The DNA of the CDR3 is TGTGCCAGCAGTTACGGAACAGGGGTGGCTGAAGCTTTCTTT.

The chain combines TRBV5-4 with TRBJ2-3; D may be TRBD2 (5 bases). The CDR3 has 15 residues. V was clipped by 0 bases and J by 1 base, with 9 bases between them. The germline V gene encodes CDR1 SGHNT and CDR2 YYREEE (reference sequence). The CDR3 DNA reads TGTGCCAGCAGCTTGGAGACTACTCGCACAGATACGCAGTATTTT. Translation gives CASSLETTRTDTQYF. The full variable domain, its missing parts supplied by reference TRBV5-4 and TRBJ2-3, is ETGVTQSPTHLIKTRGQQVTLRCSSQSGHNTVSWYQQALGQGPQFIFQYYREEENGRGNFPPRFSGLQFPNYSSELNVNALELDDSALYLCASSLETTRTDTQYFGPGTRLTVL.

The chain links TRBV6-5 to TRBJ2-5, with D maybe TRBD2 (6 bases). V was pared by 4 bases and J by 0 bases, with 9 bases between. The CDR3 has 14 residues. Germline CDR1 and CDR2: MNHEY and SVGAGI. The CDR3 nucleotides are TGTGCCAGCAGTTTAGCGGCGAACCAAGAGACCCAGTACTTC. Encoded protein: CASSLAANQETQYF.

The rearrangement uses TRBV7-9 and TRBJ2-5; the D is unclear. Trimming stripped 0 bases from V and 5 bases from J, with 4 bases between. The V gene's germline CDR1 is SEHNR and CDR2 FQNEAQ (reference sequence). The CDR3 contains 12 residues. The chain's CDR3 is CASSLAWETQYF. CDR3 in DNA: TGTGCCAGCAGCTTAGCTTGGGAGACCCAGTACTTC.

The chain uses TRBV5-4 and TRBJ1-1, with a tentative D call TRBD1 (5 bases). Deletions cut 5 bases from V and 3 bases from J, with 23 bases between. This CDR3 is built from 17 residues. From germline, CDR1 is SGHNT and CDR2 YYREEE (reference sequence). The CDR3 here is CASSPTVRAGQHTEAFF. CDR3 sequence (DNA): TGTGCCAGCAGTCCTACGGTACGTGCAGGGCAGCACACTGAAGCTTTCTTT.

The gene calls are TRBV3-1 (or the pseudogene TRBV3-2) and TRBJ1-2; 8 bases match TRBD1. The CDR3 consists of 16 residues. CDR1 and CDR2 from the germline V gene are LGHDT and YNNKEL (reference sequence). Unmatched junction bases numbered 10, after V lost 5 bases and J lost 2 bases. Here the CDR3 reads CASSETAGGFNYGYTF. Here the CDR3 DNA reads TGTGCCAGCAGCGAAACCGCAGGGGGCTTCAACTATGGCTACACCTTC.

This rearrangement joins TRBV10-1 to TRBJ2-3; 8 bases line up with TRBD2. Looked up from germline, CDR1 is WNHNN and CDR2 is SYGVQD (reference sequence). CDR3 size: 18 residues. After removal of 3 bases from V and 1 base from J, the junction contained 12 bases not matched to a gene. The CDR3 reads CASSEERGNSGGTDTQYF. In DNA form, the CDR3 reads TGCGCCAGCAGTGAAGAGAGGGGAAATAGCGGGGGCACAGATACGCAGTATTTT.

This rearrangement joins TRBV11-3 to TRBJ2-5, with D possibly being TRBD1 or TRBD2 (5 bases each). V lost 5 bases and J 1 base, leaving 20 bases between the germline ends. Germline CDR1 and CDR2: SGHNT and YENEEA. This CDR3 has 17 amino acids. The CDR3 region has the DNA TGTGCCAGCAGCGAGGGTCCGACCGGGGCTATCCAAGAGACCCAGTACTTC. It translates to CASSEGPTGAIQETQYF.

The chain has TRBV5-4 and TRBJ1-5; D is unclear. The V end was cut by 0 bases, the J end by 8 bases, with 18 bases between. This CDR3 spans 16 amino acids. The germline V gene encodes CDR1 SGHNT and CDR2 YYREEE (reference sequence). This chain's CDR3 is CASSLGIVKPVEPQHF. Written as DNA, the CDR3 is TGTGCCAGCAGCTTGGGCATAGTGAAACCGGTGGAGCCCCAGCATTTT.

The rearrangement joins TRBV7-9 to TRBJ1-1; D is ambiguous. CDR3 length equals 15 residues. Trimming took off 2 bases at V and 0 bases at J, with 10 bases between the two ends. Germline V CDR1 and CDR2: SEHNR, FQNEAQ (reference sequence). The CDR3 loop is CASSLTPGLNTEAFF. In DNA form, the CDR3 reads TGTGCCAGCAGCTTAACTCCAGGCCTGAACACTGAAGCTTTCTTT.

CDR3 region: CASSIPGSSGNTIYF. The CDR3 region has the DNA TGTGCCAGTAGTATCCCCGGGAGTTCTGGAAACACCATATATTTT. The chain is built from TRBV19 and TRBJ1-3; no clear D gene. Germline values: CDR1 LNHDA, CDR2 SQIVND (reference sequence). Trimming shortened V by 3 bases and J by 1 base, and 10 bases separated the two germline ends. The length of the CDR3 is 15 residues.

The V and J genes are TRBV4-3 and TRBJ1-3, with D uncertain. The CDR3 contains 17 residues. The germline V gene has CDR1 LGHNA and CDR2 YSLEER. V gave up 3 bases and J gave up 2 bases, with 17 bases separating them. The chain's CDR3 is CASSQGPGPGPGNTIYF. In nucleotides, the CDR3 is TGCGCCAGCAGCCAGGGCCCGGGCCCCGGACCTGGAAACACCATATATTTT.

The chain uses TRBV6-5 and TRBJ1-5; TRBD1 is a possible D gene (5 bases). Germline CDR1 MNHEY, CDR2 SVGAGI. Trimming took 6 bases from V and 3 from J, leaving 15 bases between them. This CDR3 has 15 amino acids. The CDR3 nucleotides read TGTGCCAGCAGCAAGCTGGGACGGTCCAATCAGCCCCAGCATTTT. It is translated as CASSKLGRSNQPQHF.

The rearrangement uses TRBV19 and TRBJ1-5, with D uncertain. Trimming shortened V by 4 bases and J by 0 bases, and 10 bases separated the two germline ends. This CDR3 spans 15 amino acids. Germline loops: CDR1 LNHDA, CDR2 SQIVND (reference sequence). In DNA, the CDR3 is TGTGCCAGTAGTAGGGAGGTGAATAGCAATCAGCCCCAGCATTTT. Translation: CASSREVNSNQPQHF.

V and J are TRBV19 and TRBJ2-7, with TRBD1 matching 10 bases. CDR1 and CDR2 (germline): LNHDA, SQIVND (reference sequence). The CDR3 sequence is 16 residues long. J lost 0 bases, V lost 5 bases, and 7 bases had no gene match. CDR3 sequence: CASSFGTGDISYEQYF. The DNA of the CDR3 is TGTGCCAGTAGTTTCGGGACAGGGGATATCTCCTACGAGCAGTACTTC.

The V gene is TRBV2, the J gene TRBJ2-1, with 9 bases identical to TRBD2. The J segment lost 6 bases and the V segment lost 5 bases, leaving 8 bases of the junction unmatched. CDR3 length: 15 residues. Looked up from germline, CDR1 is SNHLY and CDR2 is FYNNEI. CDR3 sequence: CASSRGGASVNEQFF. The CDR3 nucleotides read TGTGCCAGCAGTCGCGGGGGGGCGAGCGTCAATGAGCAGTTCTTC.

The chain has TRBV18 and TRBJ1-5, with D tentatively TRBD1 (5 bases). Between the trimmed V and J ends, which lost 3 bases and 0 bases, there was a span of 27 bases. The CDR3 extends over 21 amino acids. CDR1 is KGHSH and CDR2 is LQKENI in the germline V gene. CDR3 in amino acids: CASSPVELRTDRRYSNQPQHF. The CDR3 nucleotides are TGTGCCAGCTCACCGGTTGAGTTGCGGACCGACAGAAGATATAGCAATCAGCCCCAGCATTTT. Complete variable domain (other parts from reference TRBV18 and TRBJ1-5): NAGVMQNPRHLVRRRGQEARLRCSPMKGHSHVYWYRQLPEEGLKFMVYLQKENIIDESGMPKERFSAEFPKEGPSILRIQQVVRGDSAAYFCASSPVELRTDRRYSNQPQHFGDGTRLSIL.

The rearrangement uses TRBV30 and TRBJ1-5; perhaps TRBD1 as D (5 bases). The CDR3 is 14 amino acids. V was trimmed by 0 bases and J by 1 base, leaving 7 bases between them. Germline loops: CDR1 GTSNPN, CDR2 SVGIG (reference sequence). In nucleotides, the CDR3 is TGTGCCTGGAGTGTAGGGGACAGCAATCAGCCCCAGCATTTT. The encoded protein is CAWSVGDSNQPQHF.

The chain recombines TRBV7-3 with TRBJ1-1; D call uncertain. The V gene lost 3 bases and the J gene lost 2 bases, with 10 bases spanning the gap. The CDR3 has 14 amino acids. Germline CDR1 reads SGHTA; CDR2 reads FQGTGA. CDR3 coding DNA: TGTGCCAGCAGCTTGTATAGTTCTAACACTGAAGCTTTCTTT. Its protein product is CASSLYSSNTEAFF.

The chain couples TRBV5-1 to TRBJ1-1, with D maybe TRBD1 (6 bases). Germline V gene sequence: CDR1 SGHRS, CDR2 YFSETQ. Trimming cost V 0 bases and J 4 bases, with 13 bases left between them. This CDR3 spans 15 amino acids. Here the CDR3 DNA reads TGCGCCAGCAGCTTGGGAGGAGGGGGTCCCACTGAAGCTTTCTTT. This gives the protein CASSLGGGGPTEAFF.

V gene TRBV15 combines with J gene TRBJ2-5; 11 bases are a match to TRBD2. Germline loops: CDR1 LNHNV, CDR2 YYDKDF (reference sequence). The CDR3 is 19 residues long. V lost 5 bases and J lost 4; bases outside the gene matches: 18. The CDR3: CATSLAWGSGGALAETQYF. CDR3 nucleotide sequence: TGTGCCACCAGCTTGGCCTGGGGTAGCGGGGGGGCATTAGCAGAGACCCAGTACTTC.

The chain carries TRBV5-5 and TRBJ2-2; 7 bases are shared with TRBD1. The CDR3 is 14 residues long. V trimming: 2 bases; J trimming: 6 bases; junction bases outside the gene matches: 4. The V gene's germline CDR1 is SGHKS and CDR2 YYEKEE (reference sequence). CDR3 sequence (DNA): TGTGCCAGCAGCTTTTACAGGGGCGCCGGGGAGCTGTTTTTT. Translating it yields CASSFYRGAGELFF. The full variable domain, with the rest looked up from reference TRBV5-5 and TRBJ2-2, is DAGVTQSPTHLIKTRGQQVTLRCSPISGHKSVSWYQQVLGQGPQFIFQYYEKEERGRGNFPDRFSARQFPNYSSELNVNALLLGDSALYLCASSFYRGAGELFFGEGSRLTVL.

The chain couples TRBV5-6 to TRBJ1-2, with D maybe TRBD1 (5 bases). Trimming stripped 3 bases from V and 3 bases from J, with 12 bases between. Germline values: CDR1 SGHDT, CDR2 YYEEEE. This CDR3 comprises 14 residues. CDR3 sequence: CASSSIRADYGYTF. CDR3 bases: TGTGCCAGCAGCTCGATCAGGGCCGACTATGGCTACACCTTC.

The V and J genes are TRBV10-3 and TRBJ1-1; 8 nucleotides match TRBD1. The V segment lost 6 bases and the J segment 3 bases; nucleotides outside the gene matches: 6. This CDR3 has 14 residues. Germline V gene data show CDR1 as ENHRY and CDR2 as SYGVKD. DNA for the CDR3: TGTGCCATCAGACCGACAGGGGCGGACACTGAAGCTTTCTTT. Its protein product is CAIRPTGADTEAFF.